Listed below are T cell receptor beta chains from one sample, sequenced in a study of blood T cell repertoires in COVID-19. This table comes from immunoSEQ multiplex PCR, and its TCRdb copy is limited to in-frame clones, with some not included. The sample has over 140,000 clones; approximately 83% are singletons. The specimen sequenced was peripheral blood. The receptors were sampled from a woman aged 55-69 years with acute or convalescent COVID-19. The CDR3 runs from the conserved cysteine through the conserved F or W. Expanded clones get a size class; other rows say once, few or many, or leave the size out.

CDR3 protein,V gene,clone size,J gene
CASSFSGRRTYEQYF,TRBV6-5,-,TRBJ2-7
CASSLSALSYEQYF,TRBV27,-,TRBJ2-7
CASNSMGQENMNTEAFF,TRBV23-1,-,TRBJ1-1
CASSAAQSRFF,TRBV19,few,TRBJ2-1
CASSLGAGQNTEAFF,TRBV28,-,TRBJ1-1
CASSLDSYTEAFF,TRBV5-6,-,TRBJ1-1
CASSYSTGYNEQFF,TRBV6-6,-,TRBJ2-1
CAWSREQWINEKLFF,TRBV30,few,TRBJ1-4
CASSLGWERVQETQYF,TRBV7-9,-,TRBJ2-5
CASSGHYRVSSYEQYF,TRBV27,many,TRBJ2-7
CASSPPGQGNEQFF,TRBV18,-,TRBJ2-1
CASSRRDSEQFF,TRBV11-3,-,TRBJ2-1
CASSQEIAGGRETQYF,TRBV4-3,-,TRBJ2-5
CASSLAGGRASNEQFF,TRBV5-4,-,TRBJ2-1
CASSVYGGSGNTIYF,TRBV9,few,TRBJ1-3
CASSRSGGDSNSPLHF,TRBV4-2,-,TRBJ1-6
CAWSPQGLRVYGYTF,TRBV30,few,TRBJ1-2
CATSDSGTDTQYF,TRBV24-1,-,TRBJ2-3
CASRKFGTSGRAGTGELFF,TRBV27,-,TRBJ2-2
CASRVREYGTDTQYF,TRBV27,-,TRBJ2-3
CASSPQTGEDTGELFF,TRBV7-2,-,TRBJ2-2
CASSSRIGGNTIYF,TRBV7-8,-,TRBJ1-3
CASSHTAGVPGELFF,TRBV3-1/TRBV3-2,-,TRBJ2-2
CASNPGTNNSPLHF,TRBV19,-,TRBJ1-6
CASRRQTYEQYF,TRBV6-5,-,TRBJ2-7
CAIRGDTGSYGYTF,TRBV10-3,-,TRBJ1-2
CSASVDRDGEKLFF,TRBV20-1,-,TRBJ1-4
CASSPRGLHTTNEKLFF,TRBV4-2,-,TRBJ1-4
CASSLAGQGGTGELFF,TRBV7-2,once,TRBJ2-2
CASSVGSASEQYF,TRBV25-1,-,TRBJ2-7
CASSLGRTGLGTEAFF,TRBV5-1,-,TRBJ1-1
CASRTVGQSNYGYTF,TRBV6-6,-,TRBJ1-2
CASSTEGGATGELFF,TRBV2,-,TRBJ2-2
CATSTRQEAFF,TRBV15,once,TRBJ1-1
CASSGYDRTNEQFF,TRBV25-1,-,TRBJ2-1
CASSGTGTSGIEQFF,TRBV28,-,TRBJ2-1
CASSADRGNSPLHF,TRBV9,-,TRBJ1-6
CASTSGTVYEQYF,TRBV12-3/TRBV12-4,-,TRBJ2-7
CASSLSPTGYTEAFF,TRBV5-1,-,TRBJ1-1
CAIRDRGNGGYTF,TRBV25-1,few,TRBJ1-2
CASAVRGRETQYF,TRBV7-9,few,TRBJ2-5
CSVGTGRVGTEAFF,TRBV29-1,few,TRBJ1-1
CASSSPGGEGQYF,TRBV11-2,-,TRBJ2-7
CASSLGTGGIAEAFF,TRBV28,-,TRBJ1-1
CASSEGNDRPPFF,TRBV6-1,-,TRBJ1-1
CASSLGTGSTDTQYF,TRBV7-9,-,TRBJ2-3
CAWSVGGGLTEAFF,TRBV30,-,TRBJ1-1